These 10 T cell receptor beta chains were sequenced from one sample in a study of cytomegalovirus exposure and HLA in healthy donors. The PCR ran on 60 Vbeta and 13 Jbeta primers. Here immunoSEQ multiplex PCR was the method, and the copy in TCRdb shows in-frame clones only, minus some. The table lists 160,000 or so clones, around 78% of them singletons. Sample: PBMCs. The source is a man aged 35-49 years in good health and CMV-seronegative.

The rearrangement uses TRBV2 and TRBJ1-2; D is perhaps TRBD1 (5 bases). The CDR3 extends over 18 amino acids. CDR1 is SNHLY and CDR2 is FYNNEI in the germline V gene. The V end lost 0 bases, the J end lost 0 bases, and 17 bases lay between the germline ends. CDR3 in DNA: TGTGCCAGCAGTGAAGCAAGGGGTGTGGTGGGAACTAACTATGGCTACACCTTC. Translation gives CASSEARGVVGTNYGYTF.

This sequence joins TRBV2 and TRBJ2-3; 9 nucleotides agree with TRBD2. Per germline, CDR1 SNHLY and CDR2 FYNNEI. The V and J ends lost 8 bases and 4 bases, in that order; junction bases with no gene match: 13. This CDR3 has 16 amino acids. The CDR3 loop is CASHNNLAGLSDTQYF. CDR3 nucleotide sequence: TGTGCCAGCCACAACAACCTAGCGGGACTCTCAGATACGCAGTATTTT.

This clone appeared a few times. The rearrangement joins TRBV6-6 to TRBJ2-2, with 8 nucleotides matching TRBD1. Germline loops: CDR1 MNHNY, CDR2 SVGAGI (reference sequence). The CDR3 is made up of 13 amino acids. V shed 6 bases and J 6 bases; nucleotides not matched to a gene: 3. In DNA form, the CDR3 reads TGTGCCAGCAGGGACAGGGCTGCCGGGGAGCTGTTTTTT. Protein product: CASRDRAAGELFF.

This chain joins TRBV5-8 and TRBJ1-5; perhaps TRBD1 as D (5 bases). V was trimmed by 5 bases and J by 9 bases, leaving 15 bases between them. CDR1 and CDR2 from the germline V gene are SGHTS and YDEGEE. This CDR3 is 13 amino acids long. The CDR3 reads CASRWGTLGPQHF. The CDR3 DNA sequence: TGTGCCAGCAGGTGGGGCACCCTGGGGCCCCAGCATTTT.

As to this clone: One end of the junction varies from germline; a read error may be responsible. CDR3 loop: CASSGGPVLGANGLTF. DNA of the CDR3: TGTGCCAGCAGCGGGGGGCCGGTCTTGGGGGCCAACGGCCTGACTTTC. The V and J genes are TRBV9 and TRBJ2-6, with D possibly matching TRBD1 (6 bases). Germline V gene lookup returns CDR1 SGDLS and CDR2 YYNGEE. The CDR3 covers 16 residues.

This clone occurred a few times. This rearrangement joins TRBV19 to TRBJ2-3; D is undetermined. This CDR3 contains 14 residues. V gave up 0 bases and J gave up 4 bases, with 8 bases separating them. Looked up from germline, CDR1 is LNHDA and CDR2 is SQIVND (reference sequence). The CDR3 nucleotides are TGTGCCAGTAGTATAGACCTAGTTCCAGATACGCAGTATTTT. Translated, it gives CASSIDLVPDTQYF.

This sequence joins TRBV5-6 and TRBJ2-1; a possible D gene is TRBD2 (6 bases). This CDR3 has 17 residues. Germline V gives CDR1 SGHDT, CDR2 YYEEEE. The V and J ends lost 2 bases and 1 base respectively, with 16 bases between them. The CDR3 nucleotides are TGTGCCAGCAGCTTATGGGCGGGAACTAGGTCCTACAATGAGCAGTTCTTC. Protein sequence: CASSLWAGTRSYNEQFF.

The rearrangement joins TRBV5-1 to TRBJ1-1; the match to TRBD1 covers 8 bases. The CDR3 loop spans 13 amino acids. J gave up 8 bases and V 4 bases, and 7 bases lay outside the gene matches. CDR1 and CDR2 from the germline V gene are SGHRS and YFSETQ. Here the CDR3 reads CASSLTRDREAFF. The CDR3 bases are TGCGCCAGCAGCCTTACCCGGGACAGGGAAGCTTTCTTT.

The chain joins TRBV27 to TRBJ1-2, with D tentatively TRBD1 (5 bases). Trimming pared 6 bases from V and 2 bases from J, leaving 16 bases between. The CDR3 has 15 residues. Germline V gene lookup returns CDR1 MNHEY and CDR2 SMNVEV (reference sequence). CDR3 sequence reads: CASRQPLRGNYGYTF. The CDR3 DNA is TGTGCCAGCAGGCAACCGCTACGGGGGAACTATGGCTACACCTTC.

This chain uses TRBV5-1 with TRBJ1-2; 9 bases line up with TRBD1. The CDR3 has 15 residues. Per germline, CDR1 SGHRS and CDR2 YFSETQ. Losses at the gene ends were 4 bases for V and 6 bases for J; bases not matched to a gene: 10. The CDR3 reads CASSPGGGQGDGYTF. The DNA for the CDR3 is TGCGCCAGCAGCCCGGGCGGGGGACAGGGAGATGGCTACACCTTC.